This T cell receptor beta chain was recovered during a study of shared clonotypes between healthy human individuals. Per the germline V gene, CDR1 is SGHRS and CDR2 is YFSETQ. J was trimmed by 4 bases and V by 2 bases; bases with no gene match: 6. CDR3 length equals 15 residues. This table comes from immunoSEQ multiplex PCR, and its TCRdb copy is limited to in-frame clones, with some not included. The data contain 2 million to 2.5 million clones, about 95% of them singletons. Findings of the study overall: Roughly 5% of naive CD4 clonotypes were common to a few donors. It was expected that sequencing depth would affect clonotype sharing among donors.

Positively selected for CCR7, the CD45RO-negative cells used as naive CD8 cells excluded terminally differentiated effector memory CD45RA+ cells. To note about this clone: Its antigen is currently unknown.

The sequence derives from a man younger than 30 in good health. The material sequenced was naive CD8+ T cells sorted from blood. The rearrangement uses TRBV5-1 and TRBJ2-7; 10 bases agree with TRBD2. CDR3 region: CASSFRTSGLYEQYF. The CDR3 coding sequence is TGCGCCAGCAGCTTTAGGACTAGCGGTTTATACGAGCAGTACTTC.